A single sample is the source of the 7 T cell receptor beta chains below, sequenced in a study of control samples from healthy donors and cancer patients. Assay used: immunoSEQ multiplex PCR; TCRdb lists only in-frame clones, some missing. In the table there are approximately 92,000 clones, approximately 93% of which are singletons. Sequenced: blood. Every receptor here comes from a woman in her thirties in good health.

This sequence joins TRBV4-2 and TRBJ1-6; D possibly corresponds to TRBD1 (5 bases). Germline values: CDR1 LGHNA, CDR2 YNFKEQ. This CDR3 has 16 residues. V dropped 1 base and J dropped 9 bases, with 16 bases sitting between them. In DNA, the CDR3 is TGTGCCAGCAGCCAAGCGTTACTCGGGGCCGGTTCACCCCTCCACTTT. Amino acid sequence: CASSQALLGAGSPLHF.

The CDR3, as DNA: TGTGCCAGCAGCGTATCAACCTCGGGACAGGGACATGGCTACACCTTC. It translates to CASSVSTSGQGHGYTF. V and J are TRBV9 and TRBJ1-2, with 9 bases that match TRBD1. With 1 base clipped from V and 6 bases from J, the junction kept 10 bases outside the gene matches. Germline lookup yields CDR1 SGDLS and CDR2 YYNGEE. CDR3 size: 16 residues.

The chain couples TRBV7-2 to TRBJ2-3; 7 bases fit TRBD2. Trimming at V came to 2 bases and at J to 2 bases, leaving 4 bases not matched to a gene. Germline CDR1 SGHTA, CDR2 FQGNSA. The CDR3 contains 15 residues. CDR3 sequence (DNA): TGTGCCAGCAGCTTATCACTAGCGTACACAGATACGCAGTATTTT. Residues: CASSLSLAYTDTQYF.

This chain joins TRBV9 and TRBJ1-6, with 7 bases identical to TRBD1. The CDR3 length is 15 residues. Germline loops: CDR1 SGDLS, CDR2 YYNGEE. J gave up 6 bases and V 3 bases, and 6 bases lay outside the gene matches. CDR3 region: CASSERGQFNSPLHF. The CDR3 DNA reads TGTGCCAGCAGCGAGAGGGGACAGTTTAATTCACCCCTCCACTTT. Supplemented by reference TRBV9 and TRBJ1-6, the full variable domain reads DSGVTQTPKHLITATGQRVTLRCSPRSGDLSVYWYQQSLDQGLQFLIQYYNGEERAKGNILERFSAQQFPDLHSELNLSSLELGDSALYFCASSERGQFNSPLHFGNGTRLTVT.

As to this clone: One end of the junction varies from germline; a read error may be responsible. CDR3 sequence (DNA): TGTGCCAGCAGTCCGGGACTAGAGAGTTTC. This sequence encodes CASSPGLESF. V usage is TRBV2 and J usage is TRBJ2-7; 8 bases are a match to TRBD2. The CDR3 spans 10 residues. Germline V gene data show CDR1 as SNHLY and CDR2 as FYNNEI.

The chain has TRBV28 and TRBJ2-1; TRBD2 agrees at 8 bases. The CDR3 is 15 amino acids. Germline assignment: CDR1 MDHEN and CDR2 SYDVKM. The V and J ends lost 4 bases and 6 bases, in that order; junction bases with no gene match: 8. This chain's CDR3 is CASSSSGGRINEQFF. CDR3 coding DNA: TGTGCCAGCAGTTCATCGGGGGGGCGGATCAATGAGCAGTTCTTC. Filled out from reference TRBV28 and TRBJ2-1, the complete variable domain reads DVKVTQSSRYLVKRTGEKVFLECVQDMDHENMFWYRQDPGLGLRLIYFSYDVKMKEKGDIPEGYSVSREKKERFSLILESASTNQTSMYLCASSSSGGRINEQFFGPGTRLTVL.

The chain has TRBV29-1 and TRBJ2-3; 12 bases are a match to TRBD2. The CDR3 runs 14 residues. The ends lost 6 bases at V and 3 bases at J; junction bases unmatched: 4. Germline CDR1 reads SQVTM; CDR2 reads ANQGSEA. CDR3 nucleotide sequence: TGCAGCGTAGCTAGCGGGAGGGCAACAGATACGCAGTATTTT. This gives the protein CSVASGRATDTQYF.